Shown below are 17 T cell receptor beta chains from a single sample sequenced in a study of blood T cell repertoires in COVID-19. Repertoires were generated with immunoSEQ multiplex PCR, while TCRdb's copy carries only in-frame clones and drops some. The sample shows around 250,000 clones, roughly 86% of them seen only once. Sequencing was performed on peripheral blood. The receptor set was obtained from an elderly man with acute or convalescent COVID-19.

J is TRBJ2-5 and V is TRBV7-2; 10 bases agree with TRBD2. The junction had 10 bases not matched to a gene; V was cut back by 2 bases and J by 4 bases. This CDR3 has 17 residues. The V gene's germline CDR1 is SGHTA and CDR2 FQGNSA. The CDR3 region is CASSLREAGGPRETQYF. The CDR3 DNA sequence: TGTGCCAGCAGCTTAAGGGAAGCGGGGGGGCCGCGAGAGACCCAGTACTTC. The entire variable domain, with the rest obtained from reference TRBV7-2 and TRBJ2-5, is as follows: GAGVSQSPSNKVTEKGKDVELRCDPISGHTALYWYRQSLGQGLEFLIYFQGNSAPDKSGLPSDRFSAERTGGSVSTLTIQRTQQEDSAVYLCASSLREAGGPRETQYFGPGTRLLVL.

The chain recombines TRBV3-1 (or the pseudogene TRBV3-2) with TRBJ2-3; TRBD2 is a possible D gene (5 bases). CDR1 is LGHDT and CDR2 is YNNKEL in the germline V gene (reference sequence). The length of the CDR3 is 12 residues. V dropped 4 bases and J dropped 5 bases, with 7 bases sitting between them. The CDR3 bases are TGTGCCAGCAGCCGTAGCGTAGATACGCAGTATTTT. It yields the protein CASSRSVDTQYF.

The rearrangement uses TRBV9 and TRBJ2-3; 8 nucleotides agree with TRBD1. The CDR3 has 15 amino acids. Germline lookup yields CDR1 SGDLS and CDR2 YYNGEE. Trimming removed 0 bases from V and 2 bases from J; junction bases left unmatched: 2. The CDR3 protein is CASSVGTGSTDTQYF. The CDR3 nucleotides read TGTGCCAGCAGCGTAGGGACAGGGTCCACAGATACGCAGTATTTT.

The chain recombines TRBV5-4 with TRBJ1-2, with D unresolved. Germline CDR1 reads SGHNT; CDR2 reads YYREEE (reference sequence). The CDR3 spans 13 residues. With 0 bases removed from V and 8 bases from J, the gap between germline ends came to 11 bases. CDR3 sequence (DNA): TGTGCCAGCAGCTTGGACATAAAGTACGGCTACACCTTC. It specifies CASSLDIKYGYTF.

Of note for this clone: The same CDR3 can be traced to other DNA sequences in this sample. V is TRBV6-5 and J is TRBJ1-1; D might be TRBD1 (6 bases). The ends were cut back, 7 bases at V and 1 base at J, with 10 bases in the middle. This CDR3 comprises 13 residues. Per germline, CDR1 MNHEY and CDR2 SVGAGI. The CDR3 sequence: CASILQGNTEAFF. DNA of the CDR3: TGTGCCAGCATATTACAGGGGAACACTGAAGCTTTCTTT.

This rearrangement joins TRBV4-1 to TRBJ1-4; D remains ambiguous. Per the germline V gene, CDR1 is MGHRA and CDR2 is YSYEKL. V dropped 5 bases and J dropped 6 bases, with 13 bases sitting between them. The CDR3 length is 14 residues. The CDR3 here is CASSRREGDEKLFF. DNA for the CDR3: TGCGCCAGCAGCAGAAGAGAGGGCGATGAAAAACTGTTTTTT.

The V and J genes are TRBV18 and TRBJ1-5, with D possibly matching TRBD1 (5 bases). CDR3 length equals 13 residues. V was cut by 6 bases and J by 6 bases, with 12 bases left in between. Per the germline V gene, CDR1 is KGHSH and CDR2 is LQKENI. The CDR3 spells CASSTDNGQPQHF. In DNA form, the CDR3 reads TGTGCCAGCTCGACGGACAACGGTCAGCCCCAGCATTTT.

The V gene is TRBV5-4, the J gene TRBJ2-6; TRBD1 matches 9 bases. The CDR3 sequence is 17 residues long. The V gene's germline CDR1 is SGHNT and CDR2 YYREEE (reference sequence). The junction had 5 bases not matched to a gene; V was cut back by 4 bases and J by 0 bases. CDR3: CASSIDRGASGANVLTF. The CDR3 DNA reads TGTGCCAGCAGCATTGACAGGGGGGCCTCTGGGGCCAACGTCCTGACTTTC. Full variable domain (missing parts from reference TRBV5-4 and TRBJ2-6): ETGVTQSPTHLIKTRGQQVTLRCSSQSGHNTVSWYQQALGQGPQFIFQYYREEENGRGNFPPRFSGLQFPNYSSELNVNALELDDSALYLCASSIDRGASGANVLTFGAGSRLTVL.

This chain joins TRBV7-2 and TRBJ2-5; the D gene is possibly TRBD1 (7 bases). The CDR3 is 14 residues long. V lost 5 bases to trimming and J lost 5 bases, with 15 bases between them. The V gene's germline CDR1 is SGHTA and CDR2 FQGNSA. The chain's CDR3 is CASSPGQEGETQYF. The CDR3 nucleotides are TGTGCCAGCAGCCCCGGACAGGAGGGGGAGACCCAGTACTTC. The full variable domain, with the rest looked up from reference TRBV7-2 and TRBJ2-5, is GAGVSQSPSNKVTEKGKDVELRCDPISGHTALYWYRQSLGQGLEFLIYFQGNSAPDKSGLPSDRFSAERTGGSVSTLTIQRTQQEDSAVYLCASSPGQEGETQYFGPGTRLLVL.

The J gene is TRBJ1-5, the V gene TRBV9; the D gene is possibly TRBD1 (5 bases). V lost 3 bases and J lost 2, with 9 bases in between. Per germline, CDR1 SGDLS and CDR2 YYNGEE. This CDR3 is 14 amino acids long. The CDR3 bases are TGTGCCAGCAGCGAGGGGTCAGGCAATCAGCCCCAGCATTTT. The encoded protein is CASSEGSGNQPQHF.

This clone was seen just once. The DNA of the CDR3 is TGTGCCAGCAGGACCGAGTGGGCTTTAGACACTGAAGCTTTCTTT. It encodes CASRTEWALDTEAFF. The chain employs TRBV11-1 and TRBJ1-1; D gene ambiguous. The CDR3 is made up of 15 amino acids. Germline V gene sequence: CDR1 SGHAT, CDR2 FQDESV (reference sequence). V was shortened by 6 bases and J by 3 bases, with 17 bases between the two germline ends. Complete variable domain (other parts from reference TRBV11-1 and TRBJ1-1): EAEVAQSPRYKITEKSQAVAFWCDPISGHATLYWYRQILGQGPELLVQFQDESVVDDSQLPKDRFSAERLKGVDSTLKIQPAELGDSAMYLCASRTEWALDTEAFFGQGTRLTVV.

The V gene is TRBV6-1, the J gene TRBJ1-5; 7 bases line up with TRBD1. This CDR3 has 14 residues. Germline CDR1 and CDR2: MNHNS and SASEGT. Trimming took 2 bases from V and 4 from J; bases not matched to a gene: 2. CDR3 residues: CASSELQGNQPQHF. The CDR3, as DNA: TGTGCCAGCAGTGAACTACAGGGGAATCAGCCCCAGCATTTT.

This chain uses TRBV2 with TRBJ2-3, with 8 nucleotides matching TRBD2. The CDR3 has 16 residues. CDR1 and CDR2 (germline): SNHLY, FYNNEI. Trimming removed 9 bases from V and 2 bases from J; junction bases left unmatched: 13. As DNA, the CDR3 is TGTGCCAGTGGGCGGGGGGCTCGAGGACACACAGATACGCAGTATTTT. It encodes CASGRGARGHTDTQYF.

The chain recombines TRBV19 with TRBJ1-4; D call uncertain. The length of the CDR3 is 14 residues. From germline, CDR1 is LNHDA and CDR2 SQIVND (reference sequence). Trimming took off 3 bases at V and 8 bases at J, with 13 bases between the two ends. The CDR3 spells CASSIEARREKLFF. CDR3 DNA sequence: TGTGCCAGTAGTATCGAAGCAAGGAGGGAAAAACTGTTTTTT.

The sample holds one count of this clone. The J gene is TRBJ1-1, the V gene TRBV3-1 (or the pseudogene TRBV3-2); D is undetermined. V was trimmed by 2 bases and J by 12 bases, leaving 10 bases between them. This CDR3 comprises 11 residues. Germline CDR1 LGHDT, CDR2 YNNKEL (reference sequence). CDR3 nucleotide sequence: TGTGCCAGCAGCCAAAATGGCGGGACTTTCTTT. This sequence encodes CASSQNGGTFF.

The genes are TRBV5-4 and TRBJ1-5; the D is unclear. Trimming removed 10 bases at V and 0 bases at J, with 17 bases between. Germline V gene data show CDR1 as SGHNT and CDR2 as YYREEE (reference sequence). CDR3 length equals 15 residues. CDR3 nucleotides: TGTGCCTACAGCGGGCAGGTGAATAGCAATCAGCCCCAGCATTTT. It translates to CAYSGQVNSNQPQHF.

This sequence joins TRBV28 and TRBJ2-7; D possibly corresponds to TRBD2 (6 bases). Germline V gene sequence: CDR1 MDHEN, CDR2 SYDVKM. V shed 11 bases and J shed 1 base, with 18 bases lying between them. The CDR3 runs 14 residues. The CDR3 loop reads CASRGGTESYEQYF. In DNA, the CDR3 is TGTGCCTCCCGGGGCGGGACGGAGTCCTACGAGCAGTACTTC.